The sequence of this T cell receptor beta chain was determined in a study of blood T cell repertoires in COVID-19. Generated by immunoSEQ multiplex PCR, the TCRdb table keeps only in-frame clones and is missing some. The data hold just over 65,000 clones, with roughly 85% observed a single time. CDR1 SNHLY and CDR2 FYNNEI come from the germline V gene. This CDR3 comprises 14 residues. V lost 7 bases to trimming and J lost 7 bases; unmatched junction nucleotides: 7. This rearrangement joins TRBV2 to TRBJ1-4; 9 bases align to TRBD1. Specimen: peripheral blood. The receptor comes from a young man with acute or convalescent COVID-19. DNA for the CDR3: TGTGCCAGCAAGGAGGACAGGGGCCGTGAAAAACTGTTTTTT. This encodes CASKEDRGREKLFF. Full variable domain (outside the CDR3, taken from reference TRBV2 and TRBJ1-4): EPEVTQTPSHQVTQMGQEVILRCVPISNHLYFYWYRQILGQKVEFLVSFYNNEISEKSEIFDDQFSVERPDGSNFTLKIRSTKLEDSAMYFCASKEDRGREKLFFGSGTQLSVL.